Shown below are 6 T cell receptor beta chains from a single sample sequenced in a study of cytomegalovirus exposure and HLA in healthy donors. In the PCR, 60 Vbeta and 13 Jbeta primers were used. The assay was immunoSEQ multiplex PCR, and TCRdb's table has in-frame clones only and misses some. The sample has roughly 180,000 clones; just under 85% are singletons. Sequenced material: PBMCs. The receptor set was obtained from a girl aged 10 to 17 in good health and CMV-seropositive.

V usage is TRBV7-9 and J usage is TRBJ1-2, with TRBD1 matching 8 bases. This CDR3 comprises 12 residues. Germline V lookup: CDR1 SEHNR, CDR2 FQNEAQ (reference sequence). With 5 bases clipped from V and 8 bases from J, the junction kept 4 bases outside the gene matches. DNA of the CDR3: TGTGCCAGCAGCGCGGACAGGGCGGGCTACACCTTC. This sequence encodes CASSADRAGYTF.

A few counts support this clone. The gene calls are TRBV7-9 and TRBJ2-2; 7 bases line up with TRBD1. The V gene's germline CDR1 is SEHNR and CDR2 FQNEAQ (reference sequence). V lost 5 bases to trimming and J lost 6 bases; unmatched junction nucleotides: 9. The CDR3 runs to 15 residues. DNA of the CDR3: TGTGCCAGCAGCCTAGGACAGGCATCGTCCGGGGAGCTGTTTTTT. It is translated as CASSLGQASSGELFF.

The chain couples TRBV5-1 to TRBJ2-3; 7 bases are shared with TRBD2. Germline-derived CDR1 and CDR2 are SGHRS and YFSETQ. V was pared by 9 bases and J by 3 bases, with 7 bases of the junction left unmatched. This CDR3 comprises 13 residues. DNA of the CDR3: TGCGCCAAGCCGGGACTATCTACAGATACGCAGTATTTT. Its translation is CAKPGLSTDTQYF.

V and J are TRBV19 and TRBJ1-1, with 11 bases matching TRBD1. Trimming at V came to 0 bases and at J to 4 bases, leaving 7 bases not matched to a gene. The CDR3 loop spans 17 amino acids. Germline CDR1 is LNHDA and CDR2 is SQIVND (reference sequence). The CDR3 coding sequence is TGTGCCAGTAGTATAGATCTAGGGACAGGGGGGTTCACTGAAGCTTTCTTT. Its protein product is CASSIDLGTGGFTEAFF.

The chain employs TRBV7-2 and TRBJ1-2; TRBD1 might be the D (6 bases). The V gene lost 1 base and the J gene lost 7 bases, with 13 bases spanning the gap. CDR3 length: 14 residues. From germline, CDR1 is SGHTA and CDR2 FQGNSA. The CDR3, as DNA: TGTGCCAGCAGCTTAGAGGGCCAGGGGAGTGGCTACACCTTC. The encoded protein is CASSLEGQGSGYTF. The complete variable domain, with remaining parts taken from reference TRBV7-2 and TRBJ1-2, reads GAGVSQSPSNKVTEKGKDVELRCDPISGHTALYWYRQSLGQGLEFLIYFQGNSAPDKSGLPSDRFSAERTGGSVSTLTIQRTQQEDSAVYLCASSLEGQGSGYTFGSGTRLTVV.

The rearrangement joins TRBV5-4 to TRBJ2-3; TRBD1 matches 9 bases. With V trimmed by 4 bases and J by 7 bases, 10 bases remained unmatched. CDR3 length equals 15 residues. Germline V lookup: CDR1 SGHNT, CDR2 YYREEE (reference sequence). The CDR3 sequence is CASSPRTGVANTQYF. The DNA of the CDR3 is TGTGCCAGCAGCCCTAGGACAGGGGTCGCAAATACGCAGTATTTT.